Listed below are T cell receptor beta chains from one sample, sequenced in a study of spatial heterogeneity in lung cancer. TCRdb re-called the 5' RACE reads with MiXCR, one entry per CDR3 protein. The sample lists some 22,000 distinct CDR3 sequences, approximately 5% occurring once. The sequences come from PBMCs, collected at surgery. These receptors were collected from a male donor with early-stage non-small cell lung cancer. The CDR3 runs from the conserved cysteine through the conserved F or W. A D gene is named only where the DNA matches it firmly. Part of the rows lack a size; the others show once, few, many or a class for expanded clones.

d_gene	len	abundance	v_gene	j_gene	CDR3nt	CDR3aa
TRBD1	14	many	TRBV12-5	TRBJ1-2	TGTGCTAGTGGTTCACAGGGGACAGGCTATGGCTACACCTTC	CASGSQGTGYGYTF
NA	16	NA	TRBV7-9	TRBJ1-4	TGTGTCAGCAGCCGTCCCCGTACCGCAACTAATGAAAAACTGTTTTTT	CVSSRPRTATNEKLFF
NA	12	many	TRBV28	TRBJ2-7	TGTGCCAGCAGTCCCAACAGGGTCGGGCATGACTTC	CASSPNRVGHDF
NA	19	many	TRBV7-9	TRBJ1-4	TGTGCCAGCAGCTCCTACCTAGGACAGTCCGGCGAGCTTACCGAAAAACTGTTTTTT	CASSSYLGQSGELTEKLFF
TRBD1	14	many	TRBV9	TRBJ1-3	TGTGCCAGCAGCGTTGGACAGGGAGGAAACACCATATATTTT	CASSVGQGGNTIYF
NA	15	many	TRBV7-2	TRBJ1-6	TGTGCCAGCAGCTTAGCTGCTGCGCCCAATTCACCCCTCCACTTT	CASSLAAAPNSPLHF
NA	13	many	TRBV5-6	TRBJ2-7	TGTGCCAGCAGGGAACGGGACGCCCGATGGCAGTACTTC	CASRERDARWQYF
NA	10	many	TRBV20-1	TRBJ1-4	TGCAGTGCTGGGATAGGAAAACTGTTTTTT	CSAGIGKLFF
NA	16	many	TRBV9	TRBJ2-1	TGTGCCAGCAGCGTAGCTCCTAGCTGGGGTTTTTCTGAGCAGTTCTTC	CASSVAPSWGFSEQFF
TRBD1	12	many	TRBV6-2/TRBV6-3	TRBJ2-7	TGTGCCAGCAGTTGGACAGGGTACGAGCAGTACTTC	CASSWTGYEQYF
TRBD2	16	many	TRBV18	TRBJ2-1	TGTGCCAGCTCACCCCCGGCTAGCGGGAGCTGGGGTGAGCAGTTCTTC	CASSPPASGSWGEQFF
NA	13	many	TRBV5-1	TRBJ2-7	TGCGCCAGCAGCCCGACAGGAACCTACGAGCAGTACTTC	CASSPTGTYEQYF
TRBD1	19	many	TRBV4-2	TRBJ1-2	TGTGCCAGCAGCCAAGCCCTTGACTCGGGAGACAGGGCAGAGTATGGCTACACCTTC	CASSQALDSGDRAEYGYTF
TRBD1	14	many	TRBV6-2/TRBV6-3	TRBJ1-2	TGTGCCAGCAGTTCCGGACAGGGCGGTCTAGGCTACACCTTC	CASSSGQGGLGYTF
TRBD2	15	many	TRBV5-1	TRBJ2-5	TGCGCCAGCAGCTTAACTAGCGGGATAACGGAGACCCAGTACTTC	CASSLTSGITETQYF
TRBD1	15	many	TRBV27	TRBJ1-5	TGTGCCAGCACCGCGACAGGGAATAGCAATCAGCCCCAGCATTTT	CASTATGNSNQPQHF
TRBD1	15	many	TRBV6-1	TRBJ2-1	TGTGCCAGCAGTGGGCAGGGGGTGGTCTACAATGAGCAGTTCTTC	CASSGQGVVYNEQFF
NA	13	NA	TRBV7-2	TRBJ2-2	TGTGCCAGCAGGGACTATTCTCCCGGGGAGCTGTTTTTT	CASRDYSPGELFF
TRBD2	15	many	TRBV5-1	TRBJ2-7	TGCGCCAGCAGCTTGACCCCAGCGGGAGGGCGGGAGCAGTACTTC	CASSLTPAGGREQYF
NA	11	once	TRBV24-1	TRBJ2-7	TGTGCCACCAGTGTTGGCTACGAGCAGTACTTC	CATSVGYEQYF
NA	14	many	TRBV7-2	TRBJ1-4	TGTGCCAGCAGCTTTTCACAGGGCGGGGAAAAACTGTTTTTT	CASSFSQGGEKLFF
NA	12	NA	TRBV10-3	TRBJ1-1	TGTGCCATCGCGGACGGGAACACTGAAGCTTTCTTT	CAIADGNTEAFF
NA	15	many	TRBV6-5	TRBJ2-5	TGTGCCAGCAGTTACTCAAGTGGCCCAAAGAGGGCCCAGTACTTC	CASSYSSGPKRAQYF
TRBD1	14	many	TRBV7-9	TRBJ1-5	TGTGCCAGCTCTAGGACAGGCTTCAATCAGCCCCAGCATTTT	CASSRTGFNQPQHF
TRBD2	16	medium-sized	TRBV7-2	TRBJ2-2	TGTGCCAGCAGCTTCCTGACGGGGGGGCCTCCCGGGGAGCTGTTTTTT	CASSFLTGGPPGELFF
NA	11	many	TRBV20-1	TRBJ2-1	TGCAGTGCCCAGGAGCACAATGAGCAGTTCTTC	CSAQEHNEQFF
NA	11	many	TRBV20-1	TRBJ2-1	TGCAGTGCTAGTCTTCCTCGTGAGCAGTTCTTC	CSASLPREQFF
TRBD2	13	many	TRBV24-1	TRBJ2-1	TGTGCCACCGGGACTAGCAACATCAATGAGCAGTTCTTC	CATGTSNINEQFF
TRBD2	15	many	TRBV28	TRBJ2-1	TGTGCCAGCAGTTCCACTAGCGGGAGGCACAATGAGCAGTTCTTC	CASSSTSGRHNEQFF
NA	16	NA	TRBV4-3	TRBJ1-3	TGCGCCAGCAGCCAAGATGCAGGGACCACTGGAAACACCATATATTTT	CASSQDAGTTGNTIYF
NA	13	many	TRBV6-5	TRBJ2-3	TGTGCCAGCCGAGTAGATGGCACAGATACGCAGTATTTT	CASRVDGTDTQYF
TRBD2	11	many	TRBV5-1	TRBJ2-3	TGCGCCAGCGGGGAGGGAGATACGCAGTATTTT	CASGEGDTQYF
NA	16	many	TRBV4-2	TRBJ2-5	TGTGCCAGCAGCCAAGAATGGACCGTGTCTTGGGAGACCCAGTACTTC	CASSQEWTVSWETQYF
NA	14	many	TRBV24-1	TRBJ2-5	TGTGCCACCAGTGATTCGCCACGGGGTGAGACCCAGTACTTC	CATSDSPRGETQYF
NA	12	medium-sized	TRBV29-1	TRBJ2-5	TGCAGCGCAAGATTGGGATTAGAGACCCAGTACTTC	CSARLGLETQYF
NA	15	many	TRBV7-3	TRBJ2-3	TGTGCCAGCAGCTTAACTGGGGCTGACACAGATACGCAGTATTTT	CASSLTGADTDTQYF
NA	16	many	TRBV6-5	TRBJ1-3	TGTGCCAGCAGTGCTCAGGGGTGGAGAAAAGGAAACACCATATATTTT	CASSAQGWRKGNTIYF
NA	14	many	TRBV4-2	TRBJ2-5	TGTGCCAGCAGCCAGGGCGAGGGGGAAGAGACCCAGTACTTC	CASSQGEGEETQYF
TRBD2	17	many	TRBV28	TRBJ2-2	TGTGCCAGCAGTTTATGGGAGCTAGCGGGAGGGCCCGGGGAGCTGTTTTTT	CASSLWELAGGPGELFF
NA	15	few	TRBV12-3/TRBV12-4	TRBJ1-5	TGTGCCAGCAGTTTCAGGGATGGGGCCAATCAGCCCCAGCATTTT	CASSFRDGANQPQHF
NA	15	many	TRBV3-1	TRBJ2-3	TGTGCCAGCAGCCAAGGCGGCGGAAGCACAGATACGCAGTATTTT	CASSQGGGSTDTQYF
TRBD2	15	medium-sized	TRBV28	TRBJ2-7	TGTGCCAGCAGTCCCTCACTAGCGGGAGGCCGCGAGCAGTACTTC	CASSPSLAGGREQYF
NA	13	many	TRBV3-1	TRBJ2-3	TGTGCCAGCAGCCAACGCGTTCCCGATACGCAGTATTTT	CASSQRVPDTQYF
NA	15	medium-sized	TRBV4-2	TRBJ1-2	TGTGCCAGCAGCCAAGATGGAGGAGCTAACTATGGCTACACCTTC	CASSQDGGANYGYTF
NA	15	many	TRBV28	TRBJ2-7	TGTGCCAGCACCCATCAGGGGGCGGGGGCCTACGAGCAGTACTTC	CASTHQGAGAYEQYF
TRBD2	16	many	TRBV27	TRBJ2-7	TGTGCCAGCAGTTCGCCCACAAGACTAGCGGGAGGCGAGCAGTACTTC	CASSSPTRLAGGEQYF
TRBD1	13	medium-sized	TRBV5-1	TRBJ2-7	TGCGCCAGCAGGGGGGACAGTTCCTACGAGCAGTACTTC	CASRGDSSYEQYF
TRBD1	14	many	TRBV5-1	TRBJ2-5	TGCGCCAGCAGCTTGGGGGACAGGTTCATGGCCCAGTACTTC	CASSLGDRFMAQYF
TRBD1	15	many	TRBV9	TRBJ1-1	TGTGCCAGCAGCGTAGGGGGGACAGCAAACACTGAAGCTTTCTTT	CASSVGGTANTEAFF
TRBD1	16	many	TRBV6-5	TRBJ1-5	TGTGCCAGCAGTTCCAACCGGGACAGGGGGGTGGCTGGGCAGCATTTT	CASSSNRDRGVAGQHF
NA	12	many	TRBV30	TRBJ2-7	TGTGCCTGGAGTGCCCTCCCCTGGGAGCAGTACTTC	CAWSALPWEQYF
NA	18	many	TRBV21-1	TRBJ2-1	TGTGCCAGCAGCAAAGCCCCTAGTGACGGGAGGCGGGGCAATGAGCAGTTCTTC	CASSKAPSDGRRGNEQFF
NA	14	many	TRBV29-1	TRBJ1-4	TGCAGCGGGCTTGGGGGGACAACTAATGAAAAACTGTTTTTT	CSGLGGTTNEKLFF